This T cell receptor (beta chain) was recorded in a study of OX40 agonist ivuxolimab in advanced cancers. Across the study: In this trial design, patients received ivuxolimab intravenously at 0.01 to 10 mg/kg every 2 weeks.

The CDR3 is made up of 18 amino acids. Germline assignment: CDR1 SGHTA and CDR2 FQGNSA. Trimming cost V 1 base and J 0 bases, with 17 bases left between them. Study-wide results and limits: At doses 0.1 to 3.0 mg/kg, CD4+ and CD8+ clones expanded.

Profiled with immunoSEQ multiplex PCR; TCRdb holds only in-frame clones, not every one. The sample contains roughly 66,000 clones, roughly 87% of which appear only once. Autoimmune disease history or systemic immunosuppression was exclusionary. In regard to this clone: Antigen specificity is unknown.

The sequence was obtained from an adult with an advanced solid tumor such as melanoma, head and neck, liver or kidney cancer. Sequences were derived from CD4+ or CD8+ T cells sorted from blood, sampled in a trial of the OX40 agonist ivuxolimab. This chain connects TRBV7-2 to TRBJ2-3, with a tentative D call TRBD2 (5 bases). CDR3 amino acids: CASSLGPGIPQSTDTQYF. The DNA of the CDR3 is TGTGCCAGCAGCTTAGGTCCCGGGATTCCTCAGAGCACAGATACGCAGTATTTT.